This T cell receptor beta chain was documented in a study of blood T cell repertoires in COVID-19. Study-wide context: The samples span acute and convalescent COVID-19 from the United States, Italy and Spain. PBMCs, B-cell-depleted T cells, or T cells provided the cDNA or gDNA that made up the material.

Germline V gene sequence: CDR1 SQVTM, CDR2 ANQGSEA. V lost 0 bases to trimming and J lost 4 bases, with 9 bases between them. CDR3 length: 13 residues. As originally analysed: Nucleated cell number was recorded as an estimate derived from reference gene primer amplification. The method was immunoSEQ multiplex PCR; TCRdb's version includes in-frame clones alone and lacks a portion of them. From that table come the V and J calls and clone size; the DNA was used to work out D and trimming. The sample gives 90,000 to 100,000 clones, 70% to 90% of which show up once; about 1.8% is in the top ten. The sample comprised peripheral blood. The chain uses TRBV29-1 and TRBJ1-1; perhaps TRBD1 as D (5 bases). The receptor was isolated from an elderly man with acute or convalescent COVID-19. CDR3 nucleotide sequence: TGCAGCGTTGAAGAACTAAGGGGCACTGAAGCTTTCTTT. Its protein is CSVEELRGTEAFF.